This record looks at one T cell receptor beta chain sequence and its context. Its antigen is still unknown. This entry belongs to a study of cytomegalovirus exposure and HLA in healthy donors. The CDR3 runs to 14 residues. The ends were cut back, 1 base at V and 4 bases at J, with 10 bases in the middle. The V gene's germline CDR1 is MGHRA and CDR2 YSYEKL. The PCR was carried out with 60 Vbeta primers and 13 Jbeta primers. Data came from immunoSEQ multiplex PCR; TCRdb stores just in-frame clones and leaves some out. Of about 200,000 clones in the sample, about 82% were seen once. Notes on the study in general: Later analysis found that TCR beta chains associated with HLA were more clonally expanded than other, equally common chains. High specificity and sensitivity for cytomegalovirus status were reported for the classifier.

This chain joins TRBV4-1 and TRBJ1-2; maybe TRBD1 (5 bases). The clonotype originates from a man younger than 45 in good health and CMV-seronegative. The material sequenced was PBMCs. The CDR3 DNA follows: TGCGCCAGCAGCCAAGTAGGGGTTACCTATGGCTACACCTTC. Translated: CASSQVGVTYGYTF.